This T cell receptor (beta chain) derives from a study of cytomegalovirus exposure and HLA in healthy donors. Study results and limitations: More clonal expansion characterized HLA-associated TCR beta chains than equally common others in a later analysis. Some TCR beta chains (around 160 of them) were listed as cytomegalovirus-associated. Another analysis was done later, and it associated around 15,000 TCR beta sequences with HLA alleles at 0.05 false discovery rate.

Concerning this clone: Antigen: not known.

PCR was performed using 60 Vbeta and 13 Jbeta primers. Study processing details: An analysis performed later counted 72 million or so unique TCR beta chains (approximately 12 million of them shared). The method was immunoSEQ multiplex PCR; TCRdb's version includes in-frame clones alone and lacks a portion of them. V, J and clone size reflect that table, while D and trimming were determined from the DNA. The data show 150,000 to 200,000 clones, approximately 80% seen once. This TCR derives from a male donor in good health and CMV-seropositive. Sequencing input: PBMCs.

The CDR3 region is CASTPGGAQETQYF. DNA for the CDR3: TGTGCCAGCACCCCGGGGGGGGCACAAGAGACCCAGTACTTC. The genes are TRBV25-1 and TRBJ2-5; 8 bases align to TRBD2. Germline V gene lookup returns CDR1 MGHDK and CDR2 SYGVNS. The CDR3 is made up of 14 amino acids. J gave up 2 bases and V 7 bases, and 6 bases lay outside the gene matches. The full variable domain, completed using reference TRBV25-1 and TRBJ2-5, is EADIYQTPRYLVIGTGKKITLECSQTMGHDKMYWYQQDPGMELHLIHYSYGVNSTEKGDLSSESTVSRIRTEHFPLTLESARPSHTSQYLCASTPGGAQETQYFGPGTRLLVL.